This T cell receptor (beta chain) is drawn from a study of blood T cell repertoires in COVID-19. Study information: Samples taken during acute and convalescent COVID-19 were collected in the United States, Italy and Spain. T cells, B-cell-depleted T cells, or PBMCs supplied cDNA or gDNA.

As handled by the study authors: Scientists estimated how many nucleated cells there were by amplifying reference gene primers. Data came from immunoSEQ multiplex PCR; TCRdb stores just in-frame clones and leaves some out. V and J calls and clone size are as listed in that table; D and trimming were resolved from the DNA. The sample holds 310,000 or so clones, about 91% seen once. The CDR3 sequence is 12 residues long. The V gene's germline CDR1 is SGHTA and CDR2 FQGTGA. Trimming cost V 5 bases and J 4 bases, with 9 bases left between them. Which cohort a participant joined came from the clinical history participants gave.

V is TRBV7-3 and J is TRBJ2-7; the D is unclear. This receptor was taken from a woman aged 40 to 55 who had recovered from COVID-19. The sample was PBMCs or T cells enriched from blood (not recorded which). The CDR3 nucleotides read TGTGCCAGCAGCCCCCCGAGGTACGAGCAGTACTTC. This encodes CASSPPRYEQYF.